The 7 T cell receptor beta chains presented below share a single source sample, sequenced in a study of STAT5B mutations in CD4+ large granular lymphocyte leukemia. This table comes from immunoSEQ multiplex PCR, and its TCRdb copy is limited to in-frame clones, with some not included. This table holds about 32,000 clones, around 73% found once. The sample was CD4+ T cells from blood buffy coats. All receptors derive from a human donor in good health.

The chain recombines TRBV29-1 with TRBJ1-2; D uncertain. The length of the CDR3 is 12 residues. Trimming took 7 bases from V and 1 from J, leaving 10 bases between them. Germline CDR1 reads SQVTM; CDR2 reads ANQGSEA. The CDR3 DNA follows: TGCAGCGCCCTACAGCGTAACTATGGCTACACCTTC. Its protein is CSALQRNYGYTF.

This chain links TRBV5-8 with TRBJ2-3; 7 nucleotides line up with TRBD2. The trim removed 5 bases at V and 0 bases at J, leaving 6 bases unmatched. The CDR3 is 15 amino acids. The V gene's germline CDR1 is SGHTS and CDR2 YDEGEE. The CDR3 protein is CASSPTGGSTDTQYF. CDR3 coding DNA: TGTGCCAGCAGTCCAACGGGGGGAAGCACAGATACGCAGTATTTT.

The V call is TRBV6-6, the J call TRBJ2-1; D gene unclear. Germline V gives CDR1 MNHNY, CDR2 SVGAGI (reference sequence). The V end lost 7 bases, the J end lost 6 bases, and 13 bases lay between the germline ends. The CDR3 extends over 13 amino acids. The CDR3, as DNA: TGTGCCAGCATGTTTCGGTCGGGCAATGAGCAGTTCTTC. This gives the protein CASMFRSGNEQFF.

V gene TRBV4-2 combines with J gene TRBJ1-4; D gene unclear. CDR1 is LGHNA and CDR2 is YNFKEQ in the germline V gene. This CDR3 is 16 amino acids long. With 3 bases removed from V and 0 bases from J, the gap between germline ends came to 11 bases. CDR3 sequence (DNA): TGTGCCAGCAGCCAGGCGACACCTTCAACTAATGAAAAACTGTTTTTT. Its protein is CASSQATPSTNEKLFF.

V usage is TRBV4-1 and J usage is TRBJ1-4, with 11 bases matching TRBD1. CDR1 MGHRA and CDR2 YSYEKL come from the germline V gene. This CDR3 is built from 15 residues. J was trimmed by 5 bases and V by 1 base; bases with no gene match: 0. The DNA for the CDR3 is TGCGCCAGCAGCCAAGGGACAGGGGGCAATGAAAAACTGTTTTTT. Protein sequence: CASSQGTGGNEKLFF.

The chain uses TRBV9 and TRBJ2-7; D perhaps matches TRBD2 (7 bases). V was shortened by 3 bases and J by 3 bases, with 16 bases between the two germline ends. The CDR3 is 15 residues long. Germline CDR1 SGDLS, CDR2 YYNGEE. The CDR3 coding sequence is TGTGCCAGCAGCGGATCAGGGGCGGGGGACTACGAGCAGTACTTC. It codes for CASSGSGAGDYEQYF.

This clone was observed a single time. The chain carries TRBV7-2 and TRBJ1-1; TRBD1 agrees at 8 bases. This CDR3 spans 14 amino acids. Germline CDR1 and CDR2: SGHTA and FQGNSA. The trim removed 5 bases at V and 5 bases at J, leaving 7 bases unmatched. CDR3 sequence (DNA): TGTGCCAGCAGCGCTCAGGGGGCGTATACTGAAGCTTTCTTT. Amino acids: CASSAQGAYTEAFF.